This T cell receptor (beta chain) is drawn from a study of chemoradiotherapy in HPV16-positive cancers. Germline-derived CDR1 and CDR2 are LNHDA and SQIVND (reference sequence). V lost 5 bases, J lost 5 bases, and 21 bases lay in between. The CDR3 covers 17 residues. Notes on the study in general: HPV-responsive T-cell expansion during chemoradiotherapy was linked to improved recurrence-free survival in HPV16-positive patients.

As to this clone: The antigen is unknown.

Sequencing was performed with immunoSEQ multiplex PCR; in TCRdb, only in-frame clones are kept and a portion is missing. Of approximately 10,000 clones in the sample, 78% are singletons; the top ten hold about 9%. This specimen was acquired from a patient who underwent chemoradiotherapy. The source of this sequence is a human donor with HPV-associated anogenital cancer. V gene TRBV19 combines with J gene TRBJ2-2; perhaps TRBD2 as D (5 bases). CDR3 sequence: CASSRRSAGLTTGELFF. CDR3 DNA: TGTGCCAGTAGTCGACGTAGTGCAGGACTCACAACCGGGGAGCTGTTTTTT.